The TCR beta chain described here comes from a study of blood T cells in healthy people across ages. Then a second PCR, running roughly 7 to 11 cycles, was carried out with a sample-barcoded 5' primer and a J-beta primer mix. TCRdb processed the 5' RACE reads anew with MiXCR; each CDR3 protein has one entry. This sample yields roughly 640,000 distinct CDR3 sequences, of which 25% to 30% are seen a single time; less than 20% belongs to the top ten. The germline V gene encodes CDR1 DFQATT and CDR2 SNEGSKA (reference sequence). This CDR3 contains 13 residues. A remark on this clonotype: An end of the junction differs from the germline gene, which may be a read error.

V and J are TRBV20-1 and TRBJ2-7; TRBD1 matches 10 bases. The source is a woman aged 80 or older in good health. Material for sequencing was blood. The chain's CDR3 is CSATGQGTYEQCF. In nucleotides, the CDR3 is TGCAGTGCTACGGGACAGGGGACCTACGAGCAGTGCTTC.